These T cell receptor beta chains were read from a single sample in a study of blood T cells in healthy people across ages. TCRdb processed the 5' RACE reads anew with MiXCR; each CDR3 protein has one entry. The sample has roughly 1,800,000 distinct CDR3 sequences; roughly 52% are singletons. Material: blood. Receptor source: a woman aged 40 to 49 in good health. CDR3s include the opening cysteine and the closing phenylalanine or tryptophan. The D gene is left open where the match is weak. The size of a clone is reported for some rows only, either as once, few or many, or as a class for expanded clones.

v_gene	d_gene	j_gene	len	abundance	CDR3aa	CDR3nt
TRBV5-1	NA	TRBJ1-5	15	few	CASGKTDKFNQPQHF	TGCGCCAGCGGCAAAACCGACAAGTTCAATCAGCCCCAGCATTTT
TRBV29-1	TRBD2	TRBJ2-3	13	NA	CSVAGGSGDTQYF	TGCAGCGTTGCCGGGGGGTCGGGAGATACGCAGTATTTT
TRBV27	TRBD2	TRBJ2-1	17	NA	CASSLFLGLAGDNEQFF	TGTGCCAGCAGTTTATTCCTGGGACTAGCGGGGGACAATGAGCAGTTCTTC
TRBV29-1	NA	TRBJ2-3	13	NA	CSVDGGLTDTQYF	TGCAGCGTTGATGGCGGATTAACAGATACGCAGTATTTT
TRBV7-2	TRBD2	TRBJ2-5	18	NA	CASSFRRTSGGASETQYF	TGTGCCAGCAGCTTCCGCCGGACTAGCGGGGGGGCCTCAGAGACCCAGTACTTC
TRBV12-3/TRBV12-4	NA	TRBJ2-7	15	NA	CASSLGLPTPYEQYF	TGTGCCAGCAGTTTAGGACTTCCCACCCCCTACGAGCAGTACTTC
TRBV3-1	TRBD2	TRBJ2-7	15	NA	CASSHGTRPPYEQYF	TGTGCCAGCAGCCACGGGACTAGGCCACCCTACGAGCAGTACTTC
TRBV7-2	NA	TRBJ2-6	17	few	CASSLAGHLPGANVLTF	TGTGCCAGCAGCTTAGCGGGGCACCTACCTGGGGCCAACGTCCTGACTTTC
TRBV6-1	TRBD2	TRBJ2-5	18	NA	CASSEVVAGGGVKETQYF	TGTGCCAGCAGTGAAGTAGTAGCGGGGGGGGGTGTTAAAGAGACCCAGTACTTC
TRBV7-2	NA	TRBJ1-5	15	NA	CASSLQLGVHQPQHF	TGTGCCAGCAGCTTACAACTTGGGGTCCATCAGCCCCAGCATTTT
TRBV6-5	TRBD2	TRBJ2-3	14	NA	CASSGAGEGNTQYF	TGTGCCAGCAGTGGGGCGGGGGAAGGGAATACGCAGTATTTT